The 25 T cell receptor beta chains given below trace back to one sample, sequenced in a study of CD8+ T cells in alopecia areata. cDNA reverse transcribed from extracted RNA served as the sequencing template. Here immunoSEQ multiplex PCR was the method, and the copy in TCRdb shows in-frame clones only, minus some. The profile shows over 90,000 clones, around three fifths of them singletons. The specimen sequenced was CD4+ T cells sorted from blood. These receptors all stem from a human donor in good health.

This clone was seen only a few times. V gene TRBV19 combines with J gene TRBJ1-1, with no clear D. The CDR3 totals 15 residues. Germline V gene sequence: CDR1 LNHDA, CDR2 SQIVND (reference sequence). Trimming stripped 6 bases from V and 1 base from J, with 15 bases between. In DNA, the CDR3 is TGTGCCAGTAGAGAAAGCGGGCCGTGGAACACTGAAGCTTTCTTT. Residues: CASRESGPWNTEAFF.

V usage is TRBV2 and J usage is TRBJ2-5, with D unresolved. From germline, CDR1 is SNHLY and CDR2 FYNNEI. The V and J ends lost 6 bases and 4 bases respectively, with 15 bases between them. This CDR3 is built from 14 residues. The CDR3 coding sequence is TGTGCCAGCAGCGCCTCAGCACGCAGAGAGACCCAGTACTTC. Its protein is CASSASARRETQYF.

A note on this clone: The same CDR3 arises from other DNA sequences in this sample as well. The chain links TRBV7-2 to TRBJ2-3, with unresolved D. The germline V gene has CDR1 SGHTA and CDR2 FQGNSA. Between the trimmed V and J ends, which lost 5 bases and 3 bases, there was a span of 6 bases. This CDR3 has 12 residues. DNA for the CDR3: TGTGCCAGCAGCGCTTATACAGATACGCAGTATTTT. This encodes CASSAYTDTQYF.

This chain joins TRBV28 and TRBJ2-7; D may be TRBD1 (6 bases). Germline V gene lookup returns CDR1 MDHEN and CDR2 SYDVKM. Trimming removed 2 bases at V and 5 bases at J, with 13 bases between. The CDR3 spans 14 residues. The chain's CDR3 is CASSLPDRLNEQYF. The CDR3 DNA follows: TGTGCCAGCAGTTTACCTGACAGGTTAAACGAGCAGTACTTC.

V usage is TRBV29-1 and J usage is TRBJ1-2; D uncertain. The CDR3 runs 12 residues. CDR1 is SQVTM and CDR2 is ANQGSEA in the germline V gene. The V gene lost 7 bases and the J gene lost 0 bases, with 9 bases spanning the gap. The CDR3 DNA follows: TGCAGCGCCGATAAAGCTAACTATGGCTACACCTTC. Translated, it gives CSADKANYGYTF.

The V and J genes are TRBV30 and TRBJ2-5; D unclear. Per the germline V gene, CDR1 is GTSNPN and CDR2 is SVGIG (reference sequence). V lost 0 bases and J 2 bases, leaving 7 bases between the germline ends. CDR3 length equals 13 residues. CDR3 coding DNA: TGTGCCTGGAGTGTACAACAGCAAGAGACCCAGTACTTC. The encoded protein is CAWSVQQQETQYF.

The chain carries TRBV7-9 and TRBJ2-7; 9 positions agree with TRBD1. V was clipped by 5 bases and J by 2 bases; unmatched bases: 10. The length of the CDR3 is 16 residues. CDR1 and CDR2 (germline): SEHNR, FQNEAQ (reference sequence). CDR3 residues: CASSPRGQGDPYEQYF. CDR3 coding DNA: TGTGCCAGCAGCCCAAGGGGACAGGGAGACCCCTACGAGCAGTACTTC. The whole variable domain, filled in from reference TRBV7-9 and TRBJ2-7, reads DTGVSQNPRHKITKRGQNVTFRCDPISEHNRLYWYRQTLGQGPEFLTYFQNEAQLEKSRLLSDRFSAERPKGSFSTLEIQRTEQGDSAMYLCASSPRGQGDPYEQYFGPGTRLTVT.

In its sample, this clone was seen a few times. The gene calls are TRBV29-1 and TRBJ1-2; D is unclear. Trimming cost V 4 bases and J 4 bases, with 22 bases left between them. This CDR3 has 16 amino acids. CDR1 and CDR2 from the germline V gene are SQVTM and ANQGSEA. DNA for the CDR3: TGCAGCGTTGGGCGGTTATTGGCTCGGCAGGTCTATGGCTACACCTTC. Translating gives CSVGRLLARQVYGYTF. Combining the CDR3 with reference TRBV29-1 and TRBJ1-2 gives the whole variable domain SAVISQKPSRDICQRGTSLTIQCQVDSQVTMMFWYRQQPGQSLTLIATANQGSEATYESGFVIDKFPISRPNLTFSTLTVSNMSPEDSSIYLCSVGRLLARQVYGYTFGSGTRLTVV.

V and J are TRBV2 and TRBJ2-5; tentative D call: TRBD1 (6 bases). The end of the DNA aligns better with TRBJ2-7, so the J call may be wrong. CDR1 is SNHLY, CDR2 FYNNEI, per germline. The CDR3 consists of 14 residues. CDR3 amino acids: CASSVDRSSYEQYF. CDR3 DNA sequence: TGTGCCAGCAGTGTAGACAGGAGCTCCTACGAGCAGTACTTC.

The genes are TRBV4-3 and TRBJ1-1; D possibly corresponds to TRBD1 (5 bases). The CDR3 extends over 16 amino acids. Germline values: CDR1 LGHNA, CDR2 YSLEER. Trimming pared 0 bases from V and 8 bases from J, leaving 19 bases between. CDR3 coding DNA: TGCGCCAGCAGCCAAGATCTAGATAGTGTGGGGACCGAAGCTTTCTTT. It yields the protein CASSQDLDSVGTEAFF.

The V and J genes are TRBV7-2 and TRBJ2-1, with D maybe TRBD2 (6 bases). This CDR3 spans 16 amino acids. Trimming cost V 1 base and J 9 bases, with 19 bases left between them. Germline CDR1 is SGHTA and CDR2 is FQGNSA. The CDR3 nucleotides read TGTGCCAGCAGCTTAGATCGTGGGACTCGCTTCAGTGAGCAGTTCTTC. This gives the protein CASSLDRGTRFSEQFF.

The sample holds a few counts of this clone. In DNA, the CDR3 is TGTGCCAGCTCCCAATCAGCGCCCCAGTACTTC. This translates into CASSQSAPQYF. This sequence joins TRBV7-2 and TRBJ2-5; D remains unclear. The CDR3 runs 11 residues. V lost 8 bases, J lost 9 bases, and 13 bases lay in between. CDR1 and CDR2 (germline): SGHTA, FQGNSA.

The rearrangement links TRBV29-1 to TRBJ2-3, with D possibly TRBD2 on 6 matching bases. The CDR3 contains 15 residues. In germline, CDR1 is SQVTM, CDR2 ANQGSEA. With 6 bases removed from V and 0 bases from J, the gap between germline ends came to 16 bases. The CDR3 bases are TGCAGCGTGGCCCTACTGGGGACTAGCACAGATACGCAGTATTTT. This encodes CSVALLGTSTDTQYF.

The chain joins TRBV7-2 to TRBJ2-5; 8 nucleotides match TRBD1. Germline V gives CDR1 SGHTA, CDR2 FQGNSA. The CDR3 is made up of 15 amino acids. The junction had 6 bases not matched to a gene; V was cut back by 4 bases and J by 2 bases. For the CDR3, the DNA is TGTGCCAGCAGCTCGGACAGGGCCTTTCAAGAGACCCAGTACTTC. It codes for CASSSDRAFQETQYF.

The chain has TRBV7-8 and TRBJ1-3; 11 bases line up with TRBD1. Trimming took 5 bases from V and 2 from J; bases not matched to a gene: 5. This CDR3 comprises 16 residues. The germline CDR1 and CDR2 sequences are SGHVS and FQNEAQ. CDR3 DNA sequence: TGTGCCAGCAGCCCTCTGGGACAGGGGGCTGGAAACACCATATATTTT. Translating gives CASSPLGQGAGNTIYF.

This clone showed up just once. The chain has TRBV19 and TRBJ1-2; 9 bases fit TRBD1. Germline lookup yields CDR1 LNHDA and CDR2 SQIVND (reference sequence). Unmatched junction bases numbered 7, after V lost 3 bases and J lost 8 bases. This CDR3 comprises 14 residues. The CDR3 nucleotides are TGTGCCAGTAGTATTTCCCCGGACAGGGGCGGCTACACCTTC. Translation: CASSISPDRGGYTF.

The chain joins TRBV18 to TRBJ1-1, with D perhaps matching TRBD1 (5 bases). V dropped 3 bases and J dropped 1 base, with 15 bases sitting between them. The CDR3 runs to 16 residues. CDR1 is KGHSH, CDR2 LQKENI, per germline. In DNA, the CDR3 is TGTGCCAGCTCACCCCTCGGCGCGGGGCAGAACACTGAAGCTTTCTTT. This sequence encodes CASSPLGAGQNTEAFF.

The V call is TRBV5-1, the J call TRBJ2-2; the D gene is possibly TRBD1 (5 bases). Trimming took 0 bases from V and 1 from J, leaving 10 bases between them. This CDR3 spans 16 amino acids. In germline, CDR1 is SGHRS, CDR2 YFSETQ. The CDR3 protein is CASSLADSLNTGELFF. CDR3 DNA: TGCGCCAGCAGCTTGGCCGACAGCCTGAACACCGGGGAGCTGTTTTTT.

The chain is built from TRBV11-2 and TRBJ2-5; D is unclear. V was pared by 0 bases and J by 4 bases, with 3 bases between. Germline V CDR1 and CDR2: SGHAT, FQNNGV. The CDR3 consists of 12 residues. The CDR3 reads CASSLDSETQYF. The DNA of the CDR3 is TGTGCCAGCAGCTTAGACTCAGAGACCCAGTACTTC.

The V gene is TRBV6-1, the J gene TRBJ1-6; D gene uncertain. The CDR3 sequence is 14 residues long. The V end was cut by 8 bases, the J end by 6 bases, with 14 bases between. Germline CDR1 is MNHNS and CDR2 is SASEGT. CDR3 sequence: CASQEQEPNSPLHF. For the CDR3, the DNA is TGTGCCAGCCAGGAGCAGGAACCTAATTCACCCCTCCACTTT.

The CDR3 bases are TGTGCCAGCAGCAACAGGGGATTACGGGGCTACACCTTC. This encodes CASSNRGLRGYTF. The genes are TRBV7-8 and TRBJ1-2; 7 bases agree with TRBD1. With V trimmed by 5 bases and J by 8 bases, 8 bases remained unmatched. The germline CDR1 and CDR2 sequences are SGHVS and FQNEAQ. The CDR3 has 13 residues.

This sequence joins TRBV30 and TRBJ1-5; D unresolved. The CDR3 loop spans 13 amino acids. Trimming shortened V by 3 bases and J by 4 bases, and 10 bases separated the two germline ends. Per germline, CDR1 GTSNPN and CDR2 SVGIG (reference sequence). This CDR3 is CAWSQVGNQPQHF. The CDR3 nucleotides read TGTGCCTGGAGCCAGGTCGGAAATCAGCCCCAGCATTTT.

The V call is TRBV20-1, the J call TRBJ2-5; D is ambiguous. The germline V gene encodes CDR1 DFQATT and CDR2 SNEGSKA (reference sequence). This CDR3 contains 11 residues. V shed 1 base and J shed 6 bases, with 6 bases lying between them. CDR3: CSARGPKTQYF. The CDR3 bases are TGCAGTGCTAGAGGTCCAAAGACCCAGTACTTC.

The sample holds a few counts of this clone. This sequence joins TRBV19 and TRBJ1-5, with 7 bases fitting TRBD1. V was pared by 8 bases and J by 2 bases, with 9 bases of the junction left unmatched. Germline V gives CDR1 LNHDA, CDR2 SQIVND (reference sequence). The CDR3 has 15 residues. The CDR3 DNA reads TGTGCCAGTGGCCCTCGACAGGGTGGCAATCAGCCCCAGCATTTT. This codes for CASGPRQGGNQPQHF.

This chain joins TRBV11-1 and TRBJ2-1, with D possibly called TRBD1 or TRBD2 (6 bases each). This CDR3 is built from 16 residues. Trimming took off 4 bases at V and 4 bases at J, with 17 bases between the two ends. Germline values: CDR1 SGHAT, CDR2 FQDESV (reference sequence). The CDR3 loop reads CASSSVRGGPYNEQFF. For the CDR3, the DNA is TGTGCCAGCAGCTCCGTGAGAGGGGGGCCATACAATGAGCAGTTCTTC.